The sequence of this T cell receptor (beta chain) was determined in a study of memory CD4+ T cells and cytomegalovirus serostatus. This table comes from immunoSEQ multiplex PCR, and its TCRdb copy is limited to in-frame clones, with some not included. The sample lists 40,000 to 60,000 clones; around 80% were seen once. Germline CDR1 and CDR2: SGHNT and YYREEE (reference sequence). V gave up 0 bases and J gave up 1 base, with 10 bases separating them. The CDR3 runs 16 residues. The sort gate was single viable CD3+CD4+CD8-CD45RO+ cells for memory CD4+ T cells. Input material: memory CD4+ T cells from blood. The rearrangement joins TRBV5-4 to TRBJ2-2, with D perhaps TRBD2 (6 bases). The origin of this receptor is an adult in good health and CMV-seronegative. The chain's CDR3 is CASSLALAQNTGELFF. The DNA of the CDR3 is TGTGCCAGCAGCTTGGCACTAGCCCAGAACACCGGGGAGCTGTTTTTT.